The 8 T cell receptor beta chains below were found in one sample sequenced in a study of blood T cell repertoires in COVID-19. The method was immunoSEQ multiplex PCR; TCRdb's version includes in-frame clones alone and lacks a portion of them. The table lists over 100,000 clones, around 90% of them singletons, with under 6.5% in the top ten. Input material: peripheral blood. The receptors were gathered from a woman aged 45-60 years with COVID-19, enrolled during active disease.

The V gene is TRBV28, the J gene TRBJ2-1, with D perhaps matching TRBD2 (5 bases). Germline lookup yields CDR1 MDHEN and CDR2 SYDVKM. The CDR3 has 15 amino acids. V was pared by 4 bases and J by 7 bases, with 17 bases between. The DNA of the CDR3 is TGTGCCAGCAGTTCAGCCGGGAACGCACCAAATGAGCAGTTCTTC. Translated: CASSSAGNAPNEQFF.

This chain joins TRBV5-4 and TRBJ2-5, with no clear D. The CDR3 runs 13 residues. The V and J ends lost 1 base and 0 bases respectively, with 4 bases between them. Germline V lookup: CDR1 SGHNT, CDR2 YYREEE (reference sequence). DNA for the CDR3: TGTGCCAGCAGCTTGCCGGACCAAGAGACCCAGTACTTC. It is translated as CASSLPDQETQYF.

CDR3 loop: CASSPLIASAYNEQFF. The DNA for the CDR3 is TGTGCCAGCTCACCATTGATAGCGAGCGCCTACAATGAGCAGTTCTTC. The chain links TRBV18 to TRBJ2-1, with D tentatively TRBD2 (5 bases). The germline gives CDR1 KGHSH, CDR2 LQKENI. This CDR3 contains 16 residues. Trimming pared 2 bases from V and 2 bases from J, leaving 13 bases between.

The chain links TRBV21-1 to TRBJ2-1; the listed D gene, TRBD1, was not tested against the DNA. TRBV21-1 is flagged as a pseudogene. The CDR3 covers 16 residues. CDR3: CASSKVDRGSYNEQFF. CDR3 DNA: TGTGCCAGCAGCAAAGTGGACAGGGGCTCCTACAATGAGCAGTTCTTC.

The CDR3 protein is CASSTTSGPSYEQYF. The CDR3 DNA sequence: TGTGCCAGCAGTACAACTAGCGGCCCCTCCTACGAGCAGTACTTC. The chain is built from TRBV6-5 and TRBJ2-7; 8 bases are shared with TRBD2. J lost 0 bases, V lost 5 bases, and 6 bases had no gene match. The CDR3 consists of 15 residues. Germline V lookup: CDR1 MNHEY, CDR2 SVGAGI.

The genes are TRBV13 and TRBJ1-6, with D tentatively TRBD1 (5 bases). The germline gives CDR1 PRHDT, CDR2 FYEKMQ (reference sequence). The CDR3 covers 17 residues. With 4 bases removed from V and 0 bases from J, the gap between germline ends came to 13 bases. The CDR3 region has the DNA TGTGCCAGCAGCTCCGTCAGGGAAAGCTCCTATAATTCACCCCTCCACTTT. Its protein is CASSSVRESSYNSPLHF.

The V gene is TRBV18, the J gene TRBJ1-1; tentative D call: TRBD1 (5 bases). Germline lookup yields CDR1 KGHSH and CDR2 LQKENI. This CDR3 spans 14 amino acids. V was clipped by 3 bases and J by 2 bases, with 10 bases between them. CDR3 in DNA: TGTGCCAGCTCACCGGGACTGAGTAACACTGAAGCTTTCTTT. It specifies CASSPGLSNTEAFF. Supplemented by reference TRBV18 and TRBJ1-1, the full variable domain reads NAGVMQNPRHLVRRRGQEARLRCSPMKGHSHVYWYRQLPEEGLKFMVYLQKENIIDESGMPKERFSAEFPKEGPSILRIQQVVRGDSAAYFCASSPGLSNTEAFFGQGTRLTVV.

The V call is TRBV3-1 (or the pseudogene TRBV3-2), the J call TRBJ2-6; perhaps TRBD2 as D (5 bases). This CDR3 is 17 amino acids long. V lost 0 bases, J lost 0 bases, and 9 bases lay in between. Looked up from germline, CDR1 is LGHDT and CDR2 is YNNKEL (reference sequence). The CDR3 sequence is CASSQDRRNSGANVLTF. CDR3 DNA: TGTGCCAGCAGCCAAGACAGGAGGAACTCTGGGGCCAACGTCCTGACTTTC.